This passage covers 16 T cell receptor beta chains from one sample sequenced in a study of blood T cell repertoires in COVID-19. TCRdb's table, derived via immunoSEQ multiplex PCR, lists solely in-frame clones and lacks some. The sample has around 140,000 clones; approximately 88% are singletons. Sample: peripheral blood. The receptors come from a man over 45 with acute or convalescent COVID-19.

This clone appeared once. The genes are TRBV2 and TRBJ2-5; 7 nucleotides align to TRBD1. Germline values: CDR1 SNHLY, CDR2 FYNNEI. Trimming took 6 bases from V and 1 from J; bases not matched to a gene: 8. The length of the CDR3 is 15 residues. The CDR3 nucleotides read TGTGCCAGCAGGGTCGGGACAGCCGTCCAAGAGACCCAGTACTTC. This gives the protein CASRVGTAVQETQYF. The complete variable domain, with remaining parts taken from reference TRBV2 and TRBJ2-5, reads EPEVTQTPSHQVTQMGQEVILRCVPISNHLYFYWYRQILGQKVEFLVSFYNNEISEKSEIFDDQFSVERPDGSNFTLKIRSTKLEDSAMYFCASRVGTAVQETQYFGPGTRLLVL.

The chain joins TRBV6-5 to TRBJ1-5; 7 nucleotides align to TRBD1. V dropped 7 bases and J dropped 3; count of bases not matched to a gene: 6. In germline, CDR1 is MNHEY, CDR2 SVGAGI. The CDR3 is 14 residues long. CDR3 loop: CASTRGQANQPQHF. The CDR3 DNA sequence: TGTGCCAGCACTCGAGGACAGGCCAATCAGCCCCAGCATTTT.

The rearrangement links TRBV7-2 to TRBJ2-1, with TRBD2 matching 10 bases. Unmatched junction bases numbered 8, after V lost 5 bases and J lost 7 bases. The CDR3 spans 15 residues. Germline values: CDR1 SGHTA, CDR2 FQGNSA. In DNA, the CDR3 is TGTGCCAGCAGCCCAGGGCTAGCGGGAGCTAATGAGCAGTTCTTC. Protein product: CASSPGLAGANEQFF. Supplemented by reference TRBV7-2 and TRBJ2-1, the full variable domain reads GAGVSQSPSNKVTEKGKDVELRCDPISGHTALYWYRQSLGQGLEFLIYFQGNSAPDKSGLPSDRFSAERTGGSVSTLTIQRTQQEDSAVYLCASSPGLAGANEQFFGPGTRLTVL.

This chain uses TRBV28 with TRBJ2-7; 10 positions agree with TRBD1. V was pared by 4 bases and J by 8 bases, with 5 bases of the junction left unmatched. The germline V gene has CDR1 MDHEN and CDR2 SYDVKM. The CDR3 loop spans 13 amino acids. Written as DNA, the CDR3 is TGTGCCAGCAGTTCCGGGACAGGGGAAAAGCAGTACTTC. It translates to CASSSGTGEKQYF.

The chain recombines TRBV4-1 with TRBJ1-2; 9 nucleotides line up with TRBD1. In germline, CDR1 is MGHRA, CDR2 YSYEKL. The length of the CDR3 is 17 residues. With V trimmed by 1 base and J by 6 bases, 12 bases remained unmatched. CDR3 coding DNA: TGCGCCAGCAGCCAAGTTGTCCCCCGGACAGGGGATCATGGCTACACCTTC. Translated: CASSQVVPRTGDHGYTF.

This clone was recorded a few times. V and J are TRBV15 and TRBJ1-5, with 8 positions matching TRBD1. J lost 7 bases, V lost 2 bases, and 7 bases had no gene match. CDR1 is LNHNV, CDR2 YYDKDF, per germline (reference sequence). The length of the CDR3 is 15 residues. Here the CDR3 DNA reads TGTGCCACCAGCAGACCCAGGGGGCTAAGGCAGCCCCAGCATTTT. This gives the protein CATSRPRGLRQPQHF.

The chain combines TRBV7-6 with TRBJ2-2; possibly TRBD2 for D (5 bases). Germline V gives CDR1 SGHVS, CDR2 FNYEAQ. The CDR3 is 16 amino acids. V shed 5 bases and J shed 0 bases, with 13 bases lying between them. The CDR3 reads CASSPRGKANTGELFF. The CDR3, as DNA: TGTGCCAGCAGCCCGCGAGGGAAGGCGAACACCGGGGAGCTGTTTTTT. The entire variable domain, with the rest obtained from reference TRBV7-6 and TRBJ2-2, is as follows: GAGVSQSPRYKVTKRGQDVALRCDPISGHVSLYWYRQALGQGPEFLTYFNYEAQQDKSGLPNDRFSAERPEGSISTLTIQRTEQRDSAMYRCASSPRGKANTGELFFGEGSRLTVL.

This clone was seen a handful of times. The chain has TRBV6-5 and TRBJ1-2; D gene ambiguous. The CDR3 extends over 11 amino acids. Germline-derived CDR1 and CDR2 are MNHEY and SVGAGI. Trimming shortened V by 11 bases and J by 8 bases, and 15 bases separated the two germline ends. The CDR3 sequence is CASASGFGYTF. The CDR3 DNA reads as TGTGCCTCGGCTAGCGGGTTCGGCTACACCTTC.

This clone was seen a handful of times. The V and J genes are TRBV19 and TRBJ1-3; 7 nucleotides line up with TRBD1. This CDR3 has 13 residues. Germline CDR1 and CDR2: LNHDA and SQIVND (reference sequence). V shed 7 bases, J shed 4 bases, and the junction held 4 bases outside the gene matches. The CDR3 DNA follows: TGTGCCAGTACCTCGGACAGGGGAAACACCATATATTTT. This translates into CASTSDRGNTIYF. The full variable domain, its missing parts supplied by reference TRBV19 and TRBJ1-3, is DGGITQSPKYLFRKEGQNVTLSCEQNLNHDAMYWYRQDPGQGLRLIYYSQIVNDFQKGDIAEGYSVSREKKESFPLTVTSAQKNPTAFYLCASTSDRGNTIYFGEGSWLTVV.

V and J are TRBV18 and TRBJ1-1; 8 positions match TRBD1. V dropped 7 bases and J dropped 6; count of bases not matched to a gene: 10. From germline, CDR1 is KGHSH and CDR2 LQKENI. This CDR3 is 14 amino acids long. CDR3 amino acids: CASLMQGATAEAFF. The CDR3 DNA follows: TGTGCCAGCTTGATGCAGGGGGCTACGGCTGAAGCTTTCTTT.

This chain uses TRBV4-1 with TRBJ2-7, with 8 nucleotides matching TRBD1. CDR1 is MGHRA, CDR2 YSYEKL, per germline. CDR3 length equals 15 residues. The ends lost 0 bases at V and 10 bases at J; junction bases unmatched: 11. CDR3 loop: CASSQDRGQVFEQYF. The CDR3 nucleotides read TGCGCCAGCAGCCAAGATCGGGGACAGGTGTTTGAACAGTACTTC.

J is TRBJ2-2 and V is TRBV4-1; 7 bases match TRBD2. V shed 4 bases, J shed 2 bases, and the junction held 10 bases outside the gene matches. CDR1 is MGHRA, CDR2 YSYEKL, per germline. This CDR3 has 17 amino acids. In DNA form, the CDR3 reads TGCGCCAGCAGCCCGTCTGGAGCGGGGAGAAACACCGGGGAGCTGTTTTTT. It translates to CASSPSGAGRNTGELFF.

This clone has just a few counts. The rearrangement uses TRBV28 and TRBJ2-1; TRBD1 might be the D (6 bases). This CDR3 comprises 16 residues. Germline CDR1 MDHEN, CDR2 SYDVKM. Trimming took off 1 base at V and 1 base at J, with 11 bases between the two ends. The CDR3 DNA reads TGTGCCAGCAGTTTATCCCCAGGGGCTTCCTACAATGAGCAGTTCTTC. It specifies CASSLSPGASYNEQFF.

A single count supports this clone. This sequence joins TRBV2 and TRBJ1-1; D gene unclear. Between the trimmed V and J ends, which lost 0 bases and 8 bases, there was a span of 7 bases. The germline V gene has CDR1 SNHLY and CDR2 FYNNEI. The CDR3 runs to 12 residues. The CDR3 sequence: CASSEAGAEAFF. The CDR3 DNA reads TGTGCCAGCAGTGAAGCGGGAGCGGAAGCTTTCTTT.

V usage is TRBV7-2 and J usage is TRBJ2-7; possibly TRBD2 for D (6 bases). Per germline, CDR1 SGHTA and CDR2 FQGNSA. With 1 base removed from V and 5 bases from J, the gap between germline ends came to 12 bases. The CDR3 spans 14 residues. CDR3 in amino acids: CASSLGGGRHEQYF. Written as DNA, the CDR3 is TGTGCCAGCAGCTTAGGCGGAGGGAGACACGAGCAGTACTTC.

This clone appeared a single time. The chain carries TRBV9 and TRBJ1-2; D uncertain. There are 14 residues in the CDR3. Germline V lookup: CDR1 SGDLS, CDR2 YYNGEE. V was shortened by 0 bases and J by 14 bases, with 20 bases between the two germline ends. The CDR3 loop is CASSVDGSGRSATF. Here the CDR3 DNA reads TGTGCCAGCAGCGTAGATGGGAGCGGGCGCTCAGCTACCTTC.